This T cell receptor beta chain emerged from a study of cytomegalovirus exposure and HLA in healthy donors. Whole-study results and caveats: Other equally common chains were less clonally expanded than HLA-associated TCR beta chains, a later analysis showed. Overall, around 150 TCR beta chains were annotated as cytomegalovirus-associated. Confirmation was obtained in vitro that three CMV-associated chains are specific for CMV antigens.

Researchers ran the PCR with 60 Vbeta and 13 Jbeta primers. Some clones are missing from TCRdb's copy, which holds only in-frame ones; the method was immunoSEQ multiplex PCR. The profile shows roughly 190,000 clones, over 60% of them singletons. On this clone: Its cognate antigen is unknown.

Trimming cost V 0 bases and J 6 bases; bases outside gene matches: 7. The CDR3 covers 16 residues. The germline V gene encodes CDR1 SGHRS and CDR2 YFSETQ. The clonotype originates from a woman aged 25 to 39 in good health and CMV-seropositive. Input material: PBMCs. The V call is TRBV5-1, the J call TRBJ1-5; TRBD1 aligns across 9 bases. CDR3 residues: CASSLGYGTGSQPQHF. The CDR3 DNA reads TGCGCCAGCAGCTTGGGTTACGGGACAGGGAGTCAGCCCCAGCATTTT.